The 18 T cell receptor beta chains listed next were all sequenced from one sample in a study of T cells after yellow fever vaccination. TCRdb ran MiXCR on the 5' RACE reads and lists one entry per CDR3 protein. The data show about 73,000 distinct CDR3 sequences, over 7.5% seen once. Source: CD8+ T cells sorted from PBMCs, taken on the day of the yellow fever booster vaccination. All receptors derive from a man aged 25 to 45 who received the YFV17D yellow fever vaccine.

This clonotype was seen a handful of times. The rearrangement links TRBV20-1 to TRBJ1-5, with D tentatively TRBD1 (6 bases). CDR1 is DFQATT and CDR2 is SNEGSKA in the germline V gene (reference sequence). With 3 bases removed from V and 2 bases from J, the gap between germline ends came to 11 bases. The CDR3 totals 14 residues. The chain's CDR3 is CSASPEGGNQPQHF. Here the CDR3 DNA reads TGCAGTGCTAGCCCGGAGGGGGGCAATCAGCCCCAGCATTTT.

This clonotype came up many times. The chain employs TRBV15 and TRBJ2-1; D perhaps matches TRBD1 (7 bases). Germline-derived CDR1 and CDR2 are LNHNV and YYDKDF (reference sequence). Trimming shortened V by 3 bases and J by 8 bases, and 14 bases separated the two germline ends. The CDR3 is 14 amino acids. The CDR3 DNA sequence: TGTGCCACCAGCAGGTTCAGGGGGGAGGATGAGCAGTTCTTC. The encoded protein is CATSRFRGEDEQFF.

CDR3 sequence: CASSYVVNEQYF. The CDR3 nucleotides read TGTGCCAGCAGTTACGTAGTTAACGAGCAGTACTTC. This sequence joins TRBV6-2 or TRBV6-3 and TRBJ2-7, with D unclear. CDR3 length: 12 residues. Trimming stripped 2 bases from V and 5 bases from J, with 7 bases between. From germline, CDR1 is MNHEY and CDR2 SVGEGT.

This clonotype was seen more than once but under ten times. This chain joins TRBV14 and TRBJ2-1, with 10 bases that match TRBD2. J gave up 3 bases and V 2 bases, and 10 bases lay outside the gene matches. The CDR3 sequence is 18 residues long. Germline CDR1 is SGHDN and CDR2 is FVKESK. DNA for the CDR3: TGTGCCAGCAGCCAATCATCCGAGCGGGAGGGCCTCTACAATGAGCAGTTCTTC. It specifies CASSQSSEREGLYNEQFF.

The table lists this clonotype with a few counts. The chain uses TRBV5-1 and TRBJ2-7, with D possibly TRBD1 on 6 matching bases. Looked up from germline, CDR1 is SGHRS and CDR2 is YFSETQ. There are 15 residues in the CDR3. The V end was cut by 0 bases, the J end by 5 bases, with 15 bases between. In DNA, the CDR3 is TGCGCCAGCAGCTTGGTTAGCCAGGGGATACACGAGCAGTACTTC. Protein: CASSLVSQGIHEQYF.

The chain is built from TRBV7-2 and TRBJ1-1; D ambiguous. Germline lookup yields CDR1 SGHTA and CDR2 FQGNSA. The V and J ends lost 11 bases and 2 bases respectively, with 9 bases between them. CDR3 length: 11 amino acids. The CDR3 coding sequence is TGTGCCCTTGGAGTCAACACTGAAGCTTTCTTT. Encoded protein: CALGVNTEAFF.

The chain recombines TRBV5-4 with TRBJ2-6; TRBD1 is a possible D gene (6 bases). V was shortened by 5 bases and J by 1 base, with 19 bases between the two germline ends. CDR1 SGHNT and CDR2 YYREEE come from the germline V gene (reference sequence). This CDR3 has 18 amino acids. The CDR3 loop is CASRDPTGIVSGANVLTF. CDR3 coding DNA: TGTGCCAGCAGGGACCCGACAGGCATAGTATCTGGGGCCAACGTCCTGACTTTC.

This clonotype was counted many times. This rearrangement joins TRBV6-2 or TRBV6-3 to TRBJ2-1, with D unresolved. The CDR3 has 13 residues. The V end was cut by 7 bases, the J end by 3 bases, with 10 bases between. Germline loops: CDR1 MNHEY, CDR2 SVGEGT. CDR3 nucleotide sequence: TGTGCCAGCACCGGAGTCAACTACAATGAGCAGTTCTTC. The encoded protein is CASTGVNYNEQFF.

This clonotype was seen repeatedly, ten times or more. The V and J genes are TRBV27 and TRBJ1-5; the D is unclear. This CDR3 has 14 amino acids. The V end lost 6 bases, the J end lost 4 bases, and 13 bases lay between the germline ends. Germline lookup yields CDR1 MNHEY and CDR2 SMNVEV (reference sequence). This CDR3 reads CASSSNSPNQPQHF. Written as DNA, the CDR3 is TGTGCCAGCAGCTCTAACAGCCCGAATCAGCCCCAGCATTTT.

This rearrangement joins TRBV20-1 to TRBJ2-5; D uncertain. The germline gives CDR1 DFQATT, CDR2 SNEGSKA (reference sequence). The CDR3 loop spans 12 amino acids. V was shortened by 1 base and J by 4 bases, with 7 bases between the two germline ends. CDR3 sequence reads: CSARGSRETQYF. In DNA form, the CDR3 reads TGCAGTGCTAGAGGCTCCAGAGAGACCCAGTACTTC.

This clonotype was seen more than once but under ten times. The chain links TRBV9 to TRBJ2-3; weak D call: TRBD2 (5 bases). V lost 6 bases and J lost 1, with 12 bases in between. The CDR3 has 14 amino acids. Germline V gives CDR1 SGDLS, CDR2 YYNGEE. CDR3: CASTEGGGTDTQYF. In nucleotides, the CDR3 is TGTGCCAGCACCGAAGGAGGAGGCACAGATACGCAGTATTTT.

This clonotype was counted many times. This rearrangement joins TRBV6-5 to TRBJ2-3, with unresolved D. Trimming pared 4 bases from V and 0 bases from J, leaving 8 bases between. CDR3 length equals 14 residues. The germline gives CDR1 MNHEY, CDR2 SVGAGI. The CDR3 DNA follows: TGTGCCAGCAGTTCGAGCGAAAGCACAGATACGCAGTATTTT. This translates into CASSSSESTDTQYF.

This sequence joins TRBV11-2 and TRBJ1-1, with TRBD1 matching 8 bases. Germline V CDR1 and CDR2: SGHAT, FQNNGV. The CDR3 is 15 amino acids. Germline trimming cut 4 bases from V and 5 bases from J; bases unmatched to any gene: 9. The CDR3 spells CASSSGQGLGTEAFF. The CDR3 nucleotides read TGTGCCAGCAGCTCCGGACAGGGATTGGGAACTGAAGCTTTCTTT.

This clonotype was observed many times. The rearrangement joins TRBV4-3 to TRBJ2-7; no reliable D call. Germline-derived CDR1 and CDR2 are LGHNA and YSLEER. The CDR3 loop spans 12 amino acids. V lost 0 bases, J lost 8 bases, and 8 bases lay in between. The DNA for the CDR3 is TGCGCCAGCAGCCAAGATGGGGTCCAGCAGTACTTC. Its protein product is CASSQDGVQQYF.

The chain employs TRBV7-3 and TRBJ1-2; a possible D gene is TRBD1 (6 bases). This CDR3 contains 18 residues. V lost 0 bases and J lost 6, with 23 bases in between. The germline CDR1 and CDR2 sequences are SGHTA and FQGTGA. The CDR3 loop reads CASSLTAGHQSGVDGYTF. CDR3 coding DNA: TGTGCCAGCAGCTTAACTGCGGGACATCAGTCGGGTGTTGATGGCTACACCTTC.

This clonotype was seen a few times. The chain carries TRBV7-9 and TRBJ2-1; the match to TRBD2 covers 8 bases. The CDR3 sequence is 16 residues long. The V gene end was trimmed by 4 bases and the J gene end by 5 bases; junction bases not matched to a gene: 10. Germline V gene sequence: CDR1 SEHNR, CDR2 FQNEAQ (reference sequence). The CDR3 protein is CASSSPGTRHNNEQFF. CDR3 bases: TGTGCCAGCAGCTCTCCCGGGACTAGGCATAACAATGAGCAGTTCTTC.

V and J are TRBV28 and TRBJ2-7; 7 positions agree with TRBD1. Losses at the gene ends were 4 bases for V and 2 bases for J; bases not matched to a gene: 8. The CDR3 extends over 15 amino acids. In germline, CDR1 is MDHEN, CDR2 SYDVKM. CDR3 DNA sequence: TGTGCCAGCAGTTCTCACCCGGGACAGACCTACGAGCAGTACTTC. Protein: CASSSHPGQTYEQYF.

This clonotype was counted ten times or more. The chain uses TRBV12-3 or TRBV12-4 and TRBJ2-5; D is undetermined. CDR3 size: 13 residues. Trimming left V 3 bases short and J 5 bases short, with 10 bases between. CDR3 residues: CASSFWSGETQYF. The CDR3 bases are TGTGCCAGCAGTTTTTGGAGTGGGGAGACCCAGTACTTC.